The next 8 T cell receptor beta chains were all read from a single sample in a study of cytomegalovirus exposure and HLA in healthy donors. Amplification used 60 Vbeta primers and 13 Jbeta primers. This table comes from immunoSEQ multiplex PCR, and its TCRdb copy is limited to in-frame clones, with some not included. The sample includes roughly 92,000 clones, 80% of them seen just once. The specimen sequenced was PBMCs. These receptors all come from a woman in her forties or fifties in good health and CMV-seropositive.

CDR3 in amino acids: CSVGVTMNTEAFF. CDR3 nucleotide sequence: TGCAGCGTTGGAGTGACAATGAACACTGAAGCTTTCTTT. V is TRBV29-1 and J is TRBJ1-1; D is uncertain. Germline lookup yields CDR1 SQVTM and CDR2 ANQGSEA. This CDR3 has 13 residues. V was cut by 4 bases and J by 0 bases, with 9 bases left in between.

The chain joins TRBV27 to TRBJ1-1, with 7 bases that match TRBD1. Looked up from germline, CDR1 is MNHEY and CDR2 is SMNVEV (reference sequence). This CDR3 region has 18 residues. V gave up 2 bases and J gave up 0 bases; unmatched junction bases: 12. The CDR3 DNA sequence: TGTGCCAGCAGTTTAGGGCCCGACAGGGTAGGCATGAACACTGAAGCTTTCTTT. This gives the protein CASSLGPDRVGMNTEAFF.

V usage is TRBV5-1 and J usage is TRBJ2-3; 10 bases are shared with TRBD1. Germline V lookup: CDR1 SGHRS, CDR2 YFSETQ. CDR3 length equals 16 residues. Losses at the gene ends were 5 bases for V and 5 bases for J; bases not matched to a gene: 11. Written as DNA, the CDR3 is TGCGCCAGCAGTCTCCAAGACAGGGGGCGTGGAGATACGCAGTATTTT. It specifies CASSLQDRGRGDTQYF.

V usage is TRBV6-5 and J usage is TRBJ2-1, with a possible D match to TRBD1 (6 bases). The CDR3 runs to 15 residues. Germline lookup yields CDR1 MNHEY and CDR2 SVGAGI. The V end lost 6 bases, the J end lost 0 bases, and 12 bases lay between the germline ends. CDR3 DNA sequence: TGTGCCAGCAGCCACAGGGTCCCCTCCTACAATGAGCAGTTCTTC. Translation gives CASSHRVPSYNEQFF.

The chain uses TRBV27 and TRBJ2-2; 10 bases are a match to TRBD2. The CDR3 is made up of 18 amino acids. Germline loops: CDR1 MNHEY, CDR2 SMNVEV (reference sequence). Losses at the gene ends were 1 base for V and 5 bases for J; bases not matched to a gene: 10. CDR3 coding DNA: TGTGCCAGCAGTTTATGGGGACTAGCGCGTATTGGGACCGGGGAGCTGTTTTTT. Protein: CASSLWGLARIGTGELFF.

This clone was seen only once. The chain employs TRBV7-9 and TRBJ2-1; D perhaps matches TRBD2 (7 bases). Per the germline V gene, CDR1 is SEHNR and CDR2 is FQNEAQ (reference sequence). CDR3 length: 13 residues. The V end was cut by 4 bases, the J end by 10 bases, with 14 bases between. CDR3 amino acids: CASSSGGPGEQFF. As DNA, the CDR3 is TGTGCCAGCAGCTCCGGGGGGCCGGGCGAGCAGTTCTTC. The whole variable domain, filled in from reference TRBV7-9 and TRBJ2-1, reads DTGVSQNPRHKITKRGQNVTFRCDPISEHNRLYWYRQTLGQGPEFLTYFQNEAQLEKSRLLSDRFSAERPKGSFSTLEIQRTEQGDSAMYLCASSSGGPGEQFFGPGTRLTVL.

The chain carries TRBV5-4 and TRBJ1-2, with D tentatively TRBD1 (6 bases). The CDR3 totals 15 residues. Germline V gives CDR1 SGHNT, CDR2 YYREEE (reference sequence). V dropped 3 bases and J dropped 4 bases, with 16 bases sitting between them. The CDR3 here is CASSSSSGVGYGYTF. DNA of the CDR3: TGTGCCAGCAGCTCATCATCAGGGGTCGGCTATGGCTACACCTTC.

The V and J genes are TRBV12-5 and TRBJ2-1, with TRBD2 identical over 7 bases. V lost 6 bases, J lost 0 bases, and 5 bases stayed unmatched. Germline CDR1 LGHNT, CDR2 FRNRAP. This CDR3 has 15 residues. The CDR3 spells CASGRGGSSYNEQFF. The CDR3 region has the DNA TGTGCTAGTGGGCGGGGCGGGAGCTCCTACAATGAGCAGTTCTTC.